The 16 T cell receptor beta chains reported below all come from one sample, sequenced in a study of immune evolution from preneoplasia to lung adenocarcinoma. Profiled with immunoSEQ multiplex PCR; TCRdb holds only in-frame clones, not every one. The sample records around 11,000 clones, 82% being singletons. Sequencing used FFPE minimally invasive lung adenocarcinoma tissue. The receptor source for this set is a person aged 70 to 85 with lung adenocarcinoma.

This clone was seen a handful of times. The rearrangement links TRBV19 to TRBJ1-1, with a possible D match to TRBD1 (6 bases). From germline, CDR1 is LNHDA and CDR2 SQIVND (reference sequence). The CDR3 runs to 15 residues. Trimming stripped 8 bases from V and 3 bases from J, with 19 bases between. CDR3: CASDRSSGTDTEAFF. The CDR3 nucleotides read TGTGCCAGTGACAGGTCGTCAGGGACGGACACTGAAGCTTTCTTT. The whole variable domain, remainder taken from reference TRBV19 and TRBJ1-1, is DGGITQSPKYLFRKEGQNVTLSCEQNLNHDAMYWYRQDPGQGLRLIYYSQIVNDFQKGDIAEGYSVSREKKESFPLTVTSAQKNPTAFYLCASDRSSGTDTEAFFGQGTRLTVV.

A single count supports this clone. The chain links TRBV5-1 to TRBJ2-1; D not resolved. Germline CDR1 and CDR2: SGHRS and YFSETQ. Trimming left V 0 bases short and J 0 bases short, with 10 bases between. The CDR3 length is 16 residues. The DNA for the CDR3 is TGCGCCAGCAGCTTGGCCCCTGGAAACTCCTACAATGAGCAGTTCTTC. It yields the protein CASSLAPGNSYNEQFF.

The chain is built from TRBV27 and TRBJ2-2; the D is unclear. Trimming cost V 2 bases and J 0 bases, with 7 bases left between them. Germline V gene data show CDR1 as MNHEY and CDR2 as SMNVEV (reference sequence). The CDR3 is 15 residues long. As DNA, the CDR3 is TGTGCCAGCAGTTTAGAAGACACGAACACCGGGGAGCTGTTTTTT. It translates to CASSLEDTNTGELFF.

The gene calls are TRBV5-4 and TRBJ2-3, with D possibly matching TRBD2 (5 bases). The V gene's germline CDR1 is SGHNT and CDR2 YYREEE (reference sequence). Trimming cost V 7 bases and J 4 bases, with 16 bases left between them. CDR3 length equals 14 residues. CDR3: CASFLAPRADTQYF. CDR3 DNA: TGTGCCAGCTTCCTAGCCCCCCGGGCAGATACGCAGTATTTT.

V and J are TRBV11-2 and TRBJ2-7; D possibly corresponds to TRBD1 (6 bases). The CDR3 has 12 amino acids. V lost 0 bases and J 6 bases, leaving 6 bases between the germline ends. The germline V gene has CDR1 SGHAT and CDR2 FQNNGV. The CDR3, as DNA: TGTGCCAGCAGCTTAGAAGGGGGCGAGCAGTACTTC. As protein: CASSLEGGEQYF.

The DNA for the CDR3 is TGTGCCAGCAGTACAGGAGGAGATACGCAGTATTTT. Protein sequence: CASSTGGDTQYF. V is TRBV6-1 and J is TRBJ2-3; the D gene could be TRBD1 or TRBD2 (5 bases each). The V gene lost 5 bases and the J gene lost 5 bases, with 8 bases spanning the gap. Germline CDR1 is MNHNS and CDR2 is SASEGT. This CDR3 region has 12 residues.

The gene calls are TRBV4-1 and TRBJ1-2; TRBD1 matches 10 bases. Losses at the gene ends were 4 bases for V and 6 bases for J; bases not matched to a gene: 14. The CDR3 runs to 17 residues. Germline assignment: CDR1 MGHRA and CDR2 YSYEKL. CDR3 nucleotides: TGCGCCAGCAGCCCCGGGAGGAGTCGGACAGGGGGGCATGGCTACACCTTC. Its protein product is CASSPGRSRTGGHGYTF.

The genes are TRBV23-1 and TRBJ2-7, with D possibly being TRBD1 (6 bases). TRBV23-1 is recorded as an ORF, its role being uncertain. The CDR3 sequence is 16 residues long. V was pared by 9 bases and J by 5 bases, with 26 bases between. The CDR3: CARGSQGPHSKNEQYF. CDR3 bases: TGCGCCAGGGGATCACAGGGACCGCATTCAAAGAACGAGCAGTACTTC.

The chain has TRBV2 and TRBJ2-1, with D perhaps TRBD2 (7 bases). Germline V CDR1 and CDR2: SNHLY, FYNNEI. CDR3 length: 17 amino acids. Trimming stripped 4 bases from V and 3 bases from J, with 19 bases between. CDR3 sequence (DNA): TGTGCCAGCAGTGGGGGGCGGATAGCGGGCAACTACAATGAGCAGTTCTTC. Translation: CASSGGRIAGNYNEQFF.

This clone was recorded only once. The chain couples TRBV7-8 to TRBJ2-7, with D tentatively TRBD2 (5 bases). Germline CDR1 reads SGHVS; CDR2 reads FQNEAQ. The V end lost 1 base, the J end lost 1 base, and 8 bases lay between the germline ends. This CDR3 comprises 14 residues. The DNA of the CDR3 is TGTGCCAGCAGCTTAGACATAGCGTCCTACGAGCAGTACTTC. Amino acids: CASSLDIASYEQYF.

The genes are TRBV27 and TRBJ1-5; 8 nucleotides agree with TRBD1. The CDR3 loop spans 16 amino acids. Germline assignment: CDR1 MNHEY and CDR2 SMNVEV (reference sequence). J gave up 0 bases and V 4 bases, and 5 bases lay outside the gene matches. The CDR3 sequence: CASSSLDRGSNQPQHF. CDR3 in DNA: TGTGCCAGCAGTTCCCTCGACAGGGGTAGCAATCAGCCCCAGCATTTT.

The chain carries TRBV5-1 and TRBJ2-5; 13 bases fit TRBD2. Germline values: CDR1 SGHRS, CDR2 YFSETQ. Trimming at V came to 4 bases and at J to 5 bases, leaving 5 bases not matched to a gene. The CDR3 spans 15 residues. In nucleotides, the CDR3 is TGCGCCAGCAGCGGACTAGCGGGAGTCGGGGAGACCCAGTACTTC. This translates into CASSGLAGVGETQYF.

CDR3 sequence reads: CASSSKPGRVYEQYF. The DNA for the CDR3 is TGTGCCAGCAGCTCCAAACCCGGACGGGTCTACGAGCAGTACTTC. The rearrangement joins TRBV7-9 to TRBJ2-5, with D unresolved. The J call may not be correct, given that the DNA end is closer to TRBJ2-7. CDR3 length equals 15 residues. Looked up from germline, CDR1 is SEHNR and CDR2 is FQNEAQ (reference sequence).

Written as DNA, the CDR3 is TGTGCCTGGAGTGTGGCAGCCCGGGAGACCCAGTACTTC. It translates to CAWSVAARETQYF. The V call is TRBV30, the J call TRBJ2-5; D is unclear. This CDR3 has 13 residues. With 0 bases removed from V and 5 bases from J, the gap between germline ends came to 10 bases. CDR1 GTSNPN and CDR2 SVGIG come from the germline V gene (reference sequence).

The chain has TRBV5-1 and TRBJ2-7, with D unresolved. CDR1 is SGHRS, CDR2 YFSETQ, per germline. V dropped 4 bases and J dropped 3 bases, with 5 bases sitting between them. The CDR3 consists of 11 residues. In DNA form, the CDR3 reads TGCGCCAGCAGCGAGCACTACGAGCAGTACTTC. The encoded protein is CASSEHYEQYF.

The chain's CDR3 is CASSSFTGELFF. The CDR3 nucleotides are TGTGCCAGCAGCTCTTTCACCGGGGAGCTGTTTTTT. The rearrangement links TRBV7-6 to TRBJ2-2; D gene unclear. The germline CDR1 and CDR2 sequences are SGHVS and FNYEAQ. The V gene lost 4 bases and the J gene lost 4 bases, with 4 bases spanning the gap. This CDR3 is built from 12 residues.